This T cell receptor beta chain was recorded in a study of beta chain features in type 1 diabetes. Whole-study results and caveats: Compared with healthy donors, patients appeared to share more similar naive, central memory and regulatory TCRB repertoires. Researchers report that Type 1 diabetes patients had moderately but significantly shorter TCRB CDR3s across all four CD4+ subsets.

CDR3 length: 16 amino acids. Germline-derived CDR1 and CDR2 are SGHAT and FQNNGV. V lost 5 bases, J lost 5 bases, and 7 bases stayed unmatched. This clone was seen more than once but under ten times. Its antigen is currently unknown. The isolated RNA, all of it, was reverse transcribed, so expressed TCRB transcripts were what got sequenced. Only in-frame clones appear in the TCRdb table, and some are missing; sequencing was by immunoSEQ multiplex PCR. Here the sample spans fewer than 350,000 clones, over 14% being singletons. The sequence was obtained from a man aged 18 to 30 with type 1 diabetes. This chain connects TRBV11-2 to TRBJ1-4; 11 positions match TRBD1. The specimen sequenced was naive CD4+ T cells from blood. The CDR3 sequence: CASSRLGDRGNEKLFF. CDR3 coding DNA: TGTGCCAGCAGCCGCCTCGGGGACAGGGGGAATGAAAAACTGTTTTTT.